These 15 T cell receptor beta chains were all obtained from the same sample, sequenced in a study of T cell repertoires in cytomegalovirus infection. TCRdb reprocessed the reads via MiXCR and lists one record per CDR3 protein. In the table there are about 70,000 distinct CDR3 sequences, 20% of which are singletons. No antigen is known for these receptors. The sequences come from CD8+ T cells from cultured PBMCs, collected from culture after CMV antigen stimulation. These receptor sequences come from a human donor in good health (CMV status not recorded). Some clones in this sample may be carry-over from other donors' samples.

In its sample, this clonotype was seen many times. CDR3 in amino acids: CASSYGGANGYTF. CDR3 DNA sequence: TGTGCCAGCAGTTACGGTGGGGCGAATGGCTACACCTTC. The chain joins TRBV6-5 to TRBJ1-2; tentative D call: TRBD1 (5 bases). Germline V gives CDR1 MNHEY, CDR2 SVGAGI. V was shortened by 2 bases and J by 6 bases, with 10 bases between the two germline ends. This CDR3 contains 13 residues.

This chain connects TRBV7-9 to TRBJ2-7, with 7 positions matching TRBD2. Germline-derived CDR1 and CDR2 are SEHNR and FQNEAQ (reference sequence). CDR3 size: 15 residues. The J segment lost 7 bases and the V segment lost 2 bases, leaving 11 bases of the junction unmatched. The CDR3 region is CASSLNWREGKEQYF. For the CDR3, the DNA is TGTGCCAGCAGCTTAAATTGGAGGGAGGGGAAGGAGCAGTACTTC.

This clonotype showed up just a few times. The gene calls are TRBV6-5 and TRBJ1-2; D unclear. The CDR3 contains 13 residues. Per the germline V gene, CDR1 is MNHEY and CDR2 is SVGAGI. The ends were cut back, 0 bases at V and 5 bases at J, with 7 bases in the middle. DNA for the CDR3: TGTGCCAGCAGTTACTCTAGTGCTTATGGCTACACCTTC. Protein: CASSYSSAYGYTF.

V usage is TRBV6-2 or TRBV6-3 and J usage is TRBJ2-6; possible D gene TRBD2, 5 bases. Germline CDR1 reads MNHEY; CDR2 reads SVGEGT. This CDR3 has 16 residues. V was pared by 5 bases and J by 1 base, with 12 bases between. CDR3 protein: CASSPAGWSGANVLTF. CDR3 coding DNA: TGTGCCAGCAGTCCCGCGGGTTGGTCTGGGGCCAACGTCCTGACTTTC.

This clonotype has ten or more counts. The chain recombines TRBV27 with TRBJ2-7; D is ambiguous. V was pared by 3 bases and J by 7 bases, with 16 bases between. The CDR3 length is 14 residues. Germline V gene data show CDR1 as MNHEY and CDR2 as SMNVEV (reference sequence). The CDR3: CASSFWQHHGEQYF. Written as DNA, the CDR3 is TGTGCCAGCAGTTTTTGGCAACACCATGGTGAGCAGTACTTC.

There are a few counts of this clonotype. The V gene is TRBV7-2, the J gene TRBJ1-5; 8 bases line up with TRBD1. This CDR3 spans 14 amino acids. Germline V gives CDR1 SGHTA, CDR2 FQGNSA. Germline trimming cut 5 bases from V and 8 bases from J; bases unmatched to any gene: 8. CDR3 amino acids: CASSLRQGAKPQHF. The CDR3 nucleotides are TGTGCCAGCAGCCTGAGGCAGGGGGCCAAGCCCCAGCATTTT.

The chain couples TRBV28 to TRBJ2-5, with D unclear. The CDR3 consists of 11 residues. Germline CDR1 reads MDHEN; CDR2 reads SYDVKM. V gave up 4 bases and J gave up 6 bases, with 6 bases separating them. In DNA, the CDR3 is TGTGCCAGCAGTTCCGAACAGACCCAGTACTTC. This encodes CASSSEQTQYF. Drawing the rest from reference TRBV28 and TRBJ2-5, the complete variable domain is DVKVTQSSRYLVKRTGEKVFLECVQDMDHENMFWYRQDPGLGLRLIYFSYDVKMKEKGDIPEGYSVSREKKERFSLILESASTNQTSMYLCASSSEQTQYFGPGTRLLVL.

The table lists this clonotype with a few counts. The J gene is TRBJ1-1, the V gene TRBV7-8, with TRBD1 identical over 7 bases. Germline V CDR1 and CDR2: SGHVS, FQNEAQ. After removal of 5 bases from V and 5 bases from J, the junction contained 11 bases not matched to a gene. The CDR3 has 15 amino acids. The CDR3 DNA follows: TGTGCCAGCAGCGCCTGGGACAGCATTATTACTGAAGCTTTCTTT. Its protein product is CASSAWDSIITEAFF.

In this sample, this clonotype turned up a few times. The chain recombines TRBV27 with TRBJ2-1; D may be TRBD2 (7 bases). The CDR3 length is 15 residues. CDR1 is MNHEY and CDR2 is SMNVEV in the germline V gene (reference sequence). Trimming pared 3 bases from V and 9 bases from J, leaving 18 bases between. CDR3 in amino acids: CASSFIIGGAREQFF. Written as DNA, the CDR3 is TGTGCCAGCAGTTTTATCATTGGGGGGGCGCGTGAGCAGTTCTTC.

The chain links TRBV7-9 to TRBJ1-4, with D possibly TRBD1 on 6 matching bases. Germline V gene lookup returns CDR1 SEHNR and CDR2 FQNEAQ (reference sequence). V was trimmed by 3 bases and J by 1 base, leaving 12 bases between them. This CDR3 is built from 16 residues. Here the CDR3 DNA reads TGTGCCAGCAGCTTCCCCAGGGGTCTAACTAATGAAAAACTGTTTTTT. It yields the protein CASSFPRGLTNEKLFF.

J is TRBJ1-1 and V is TRBV6-5; the D gene is possibly TRBD1 (5 bases). This CDR3 has 15 residues. Germline CDR1 is MNHEY and CDR2 is SVGAGI. V lost 5 bases to trimming and J lost 3 bases, with 16 bases between them. CDR3 in amino acids: CASSPRSGWDTEAFF. For the CDR3, the DNA is TGTGCCAGCAGTCCGCGCTCAGGGTGGGACACTGAAGCTTTCTTT.

The rearrangement uses TRBV2 and TRBJ1-2; TRBD1 matches 7 bases. The CDR3 length is 15 residues. Trimming removed 6 bases from V and 6 bases from J; junction bases left unmatched: 13. Germline CDR1 and CDR2: SNHLY and FYNNEI. The CDR3 region has the DNA TGTGCCAGCAGACTTCAGGGGGGAACTATCGATGGCTACACCTTC. Its translation is CASRLQGGTIDGYTF.

This clonotype was counted at least ten times. As DNA, the CDR3 is TGTGCCGCAGGGACAGGGGACTTAAACATTCAGTACTTC. This gives the protein CAAGTGDLNIQYF. The genes are TRBV6-1 and TRBJ2-4; 10 nucleotides agree with TRBD1. Trimming removed 11 bases from V and 6 bases from J; junction bases left unmatched: 7. The CDR3 covers 13 residues. Looked up from germline, CDR1 is MNHNS and CDR2 is SASEGT.

This clonotype was seen more than once but under ten times. The rearrangement joins TRBV4-1 to TRBJ2-1; 9 positions agree with TRBD1. Germline-derived CDR1 and CDR2 are MGHRA and YSYEKL. CDR3 length: 16 residues. V shed 3 bases and J 0 bases; nucleotides not matched to a gene: 3. CDR3 DNA: TGCGCCAGCAGCCACGGGACAGGGAGCTCCTACAATGAGCAGTTCTTC. This codes for CASSHGTGSSYNEQFF.

The V and J genes are TRBV7-8 and TRBJ2-2; TRBD1 might be the D (6 bases). Trimming pared 6 bases from V and 3 bases from J, leaving 17 bases between. The CDR3 runs to 16 residues. Germline V CDR1 and CDR2: SGHVS, FQNEAQ. CDR3 sequence reads: CASRSIGQTDTGELFF. The CDR3 DNA follows: TGTGCCAGCAGAAGCATAGGACAGACAGACACCGGGGAGCTGTTTTTT.